Sequencing of this T cell receptor beta chain was carried out in a study of identical twins. Study-wide findings and caveats: For out-of-frame beta sequences, excess twin sharing was weaker. Models underestimated TCR alpha sharing (out-of-frame) in monozygotic twins. Within cord blood, abundant beta clonotypes carried fewer insertions, but memory repertoires showed no such trend.

The cDNA had a unique molecular identifier and a template-switch universal primer site. One entry per CDR3 protein results from TCRdb running MiXCR on the 5' RACE reads. Of some 1,600,000 distinct CDR3 sequences in the sample, around 29% were seen once. CDR3 length: 15 residues. The germline V and J ends were trimmed by 0 bases and 1 base, with 9 bases remaining between them. The germline CDR1 and CDR2 sequences are SGHRS and YFSETQ. Points on this clonotype: Its antigen is not identified.

The V call is TRBV5-1, the J call TRBJ2-3, with D hard to call. The specimen sequenced was cord blood. The origin of this receptor is a newborn girl in good health. The CDR3 protein is CASSLVEWGTDTQYF. CDR3 nucleotides: TGCGCCAGCAGCTTGGTCGAGTGGGGCACAGATACGCAGTATTTT.